Detailed here is one T cell receptor (beta chain). What it binds is unknown. Primers included in the PCR were 60 Vbeta and 13 Jbeta primers. Data came from immunoSEQ multiplex PCR; TCRdb stores just in-frame clones and leaves some out. The repertoire holds 150,000 or so clones, with more than 75% as singletons. This specimen comes from a study of cytomegalovirus exposure and HLA in healthy donors. Study-wide findings and caveats: Upon later analysis, HLA-associated TCR beta chains proved more clonally expanded than other, equally common chains.

The V gene lost 5 bases and the J gene lost 2 bases, with 10 bases spanning the gap. CDR1 is MNHEY, CDR2 SMNVEV, per germline (reference sequence). This CDR3 has 13 amino acids. The specimen sequenced was PBMCs. This TCR was sampled from a man aged 18-30 years in good health and CMV-seropositive. The chain employs TRBV27 and TRBJ2-7, with D unclear. CDR3 protein: CASSATVPYEQYF. The DNA of the CDR3 is TGTGCCAGCAGTGCAACAGTCCCCTACGAGCAGTACTTC.